These T cell receptor beta chains were read from a single sample in a study of T cell repertoires in cytomegalovirus infection. The antigens for these receptors are not known. TCRdb itself ran the reads through MiXCR, one entry per CDR3 protein. Of approximately 910,000 distinct CDR3 sequences in the sample, approximately 31% were seen once. The source was cultured CD8+ T cells from PBMCs, collected from culture after CMV antigen stimulation. These receptors all come from a human donor in good health (CMV status not recorded). Some clones in this sample may be carry-over from other donors' samples. CDR3s include the opening cysteine and the closing phenylalanine or tryptophan. The D gene is left open where the match is weak. Only part of the rows carry a size: once, few, many, or a class if the clone is expanded.

few	TRBV27	.	TRBJ1-5	CASSFQGVLNQPQHF	TGTGCCAGCAGTTTTCAAGGGGTCCTTAATCAGCCCCAGCATTTT
few	TRBV27	TRBD1	TRBJ2-7	CASSFGDRAYEQYF	TGTGCCAGCAGTTTCGGGGACAGAGCCTACGAGCAGTACTTC
.	TRBV7-9	.	TRBJ1-4	CASSSTVTTNEKLFF	TGTGCCAGCAGCTCCACAGTTACAACTAATGAAAAACTGTTTTTT
few	TRBV6-6	TRBD2	TRBJ2-2	CASSYWGGTVDTGELFF	TGTGCCAGCAGTTACTGGGGAGGGACGGTGGATACCGGGGAGCTGTTTTTT
.	TRBV20-1	.	TRBJ1-5	CSARVFLDSRQPQHF	TGCAGTGCTAGGGTTTTTTTAGATAGTCGTCAGCCCCAGCATTTT
once	TRBV19	.	TRBJ1-6	CASTGRLDSPLHF	TGTGCCAGTACGGGGCGGCTTGATTCACCCCTCCACTTT
.	TRBV9	TRBD1	TRBJ1-3	CASSVGGTGSAGNTIYF	TGTGCCAGCAGCGTAGGGGGGACAGGTTCAGCTGGAAACACCATATATTTT
many	TRBV7-8	.	TRBJ1-5	CASSLGGVQGNQPQHF	TGTGCCAGCAGCTTAGGAGGGGTGCAAGGCAATCAGCCCCAGCATTTT
.	TRBV4-1	.	TRBJ1-5	CASSQSPTQPQHF	TGCGCCAGCAGCCAATCCCCCACTCAGCCCCAGCATTTT
few	TRBV4-1	.	TRBJ1-4	CASSQEGNEKLFF	TGCGCCAGCAGCCAAGAGGGTAATGAAAAACTGTTTTTT
.	TRBV27	.	TRBJ1-5	CASSAGWGGNQPQHF	TGTGCCAGCAGTGCCGGTTGGGGGGGCAATCAGCCCCAGCATTTT
many	TRBV7-2	TRBD1	TRBJ2-2	CASFPTGGAPTGELFF	TGTGCCAGCTTTCCCACAGGGGGCGCTCCTACCGGGGAGCTGTTTTTT
many	TRBV13	.	TRBJ1-1	CASSATANTEAFF	TGTGCCAGCAGCGCCACAGCTAACACTGAAGCTTTCTTT
few	TRBV7-9	.	TRBJ1-1	CAILSKTEAFF	TGTGCCATACTGAGTAAAACTGAAGCTTTCTTT
few	TRBV12-3/TRBV12-4	TRBD2	TRBJ2-2	CASSSSAGAGGSGTGELFF	TGTGCCAGTTCCTCTAGCGCCGGAGCGGGGGGCTCGGGCACCGGGGAGCTGTTTTTT
.	TRBV6-1	.	TRBJ2-7	CASSEGQASSYEQYF	TGTGCCAGCAGTGAGGGGCAGGCGAGCTCCTACGAGCAGTACTTC
.	TRBV6-1	TRBD2	TRBJ2-3	CASSLRPAGYTDTQYF	TGTGCCAGCAGCCTACGCCCAGCGGGGTACACAGATACGCAGTATTTT
few	TRBV29-1	TRBD1	TRBJ1-2	CSGSDRGKFPYGYTF	TGCAGCGGGTCGGACAGGGGGAAATTTCCGTATGGCTACACCTTC
few	TRBV5-6	.	TRBJ2-3	CASSRTVDTQYF	TGTGCCAGCAGCCGGACAGTAGATACGCAGTATTTT
.	TRBV10-3	TRBD1	TRBJ2-1	CAISESQGAGNEQFF	TGTGCCATCAGTGAGTCACAGGGGGCAGGGAATGAGCAGTTCTTC
few	TRBV7-7	.	TRBJ2-1	CASSLVQGGDEQFF	TGTGCTAGCAGCTTGGTACAGGGAGGTGATGAGCAGTTCTTC
.	TRBV27	.	TRBJ2-1	CASSFGLASNNEQFF	TGTGCCAGCAGTTTTGGTCTAGCGAGTAACAATGAGCAGTTCTTC
.	TRBV10-1	.	TRBJ2-5	CASSELVGETQYF	TGCGCCAGCAGTGAGCTAGTGGGGGAGACCCAGTACTTC
.	TRBV7-9	.	TRBJ1-2	CASSLSSPIWGYTF	TGTGCCAGCAGCTTAAGTTCCCCTATTTGGGGCTACACCTTC
few	TRBV6-1	.	TRBJ1-5	CASRETGLNNQPQHF	TGTGCCAGCAGAGAGACAGGTTTAAACAATCAGCCCCAGCATTTT
.	TRBV9	.	TRBJ1-2	CASSGRPGIVPGAANYGYTF	TGTGCCAGCAGCGGACGCCCTGGGATCGTTCCGGGGGCAGCCAACTATGGCTACACCTTC
.	TRBV5-4	.	TRBJ1-5	CASSRVGNQPQHF	TGTGCCAGCAGCCGGGTGGGTAATCAGCCCCAGCATTTT
.	TRBV7-8	TRBD2	TRBJ2-5	CASSPPSGGETQYF	TGTGCCAGCAGCCCCCCTAGCGGGGGTGAGACCCAGTACTTC
once	TRBV27	.	TRBJ1-6	CASSLLAGPVHSPLHF	TGTGCCAGCAGTTTACTTGCGGGGCCGGTACATTCACCCCTCCACTTT
few	TRBV6-1	TRBD2	TRBJ2-2	CASSETSGGKNTGELFF	TGTGCCAGCAGCGAAACTAGCGGGGGAAAGAACACCGGGGAGCTGTTTTTT
.	TRBV6-1	.	TRBJ1-2	CASSEAHPGNYGYTF	TGTGCCAGCAGTGAAGCGCACCCGGGAAACTATGGCTACACCTTC
many	TRBV7-2	.	TRBJ1-1	CASSLLYTNTEAFF	TGTGCCAGCAGCTTATTGTATACGAACACTGAAGCTTTCTTT
many	TRBV11-1	.	TRBJ2-1	CASSLESKKWDNEQFF	TGTGCCAGCAGCTTAGAATCTAAAAAGTGGGACAATGAGCAGTTCTTC
few	TRBV24-1	.	TRBJ2-1	CATSEGSSYNEQFF	TGTGCCACCAGTGAGGGGTCCAGTTACAATGAGCAGTTCTTC
.	TRBV7-6	.	TRBJ2-5	CASSFAVQETQYF	TGTGCCAGCAGCTTCGCCGTCCAAGAGACCCAGTACTTC
once	TRBV5-7	.	TRBJ1-1	CASSVQGLEAFF	TGTGCCAGCAGCGTTCAGGGGCTTGAAGCTTTCTTT
many	TRBV7-6	.	TRBJ1-4	CASSPRTDDNEKLFF	TGTGCCAGCAGCCCCCGGACAGACGATAATGAAAAACTGTTTTTT
.	TRBV27	.	TRBJ2-3	CASSFGGSGPGNF	TGTGCCAGCAGTTTTGGGGGTAGCGGCCCGGGGAATTTT
.	TRBV4-1	TRBD1	TRBJ2-2	CASSQDRGTGRTGELFF	TGCGCCAGCAGCCAAGATAGAGGGACAGGGCGCACCGGGGAGCTGTTTTTT
.	TRBV6-2/TRBV6-3	.	TRBJ2-7	CASSYSSGGEQYF	TGTGCCAGCAGTTACTCGTCCGGTGGGGAGCAGTACTTC
.	TRBV6-6	.	TRBJ2-4	CASSYLLRGDAKNIQYF	TGTGCCAGCAGTTACCTCTTGAGGGGGGATGCCAAAAACATTCAGTACTTC
few	TRBV6-5	.	TRBJ2-7	CASSSFDEYEQYF	TGTGCCAGCAGTTCCTTCGACGAGTACGAGCAGTACTTC
.	TRBV4-3	TRBD2	TRBJ2-3	CASSQDEGLAGTDTQYF	TGCGCCAGCAGCCAAGATGAGGGACTAGCGGGCACAGATACGCAGTATTTT
many	TRBV7-8	.	TRBJ2-3	CASSLRPSSVSTDTQYF	TGTGCCAGCAGCTTAAGGCCCTCCTCGGTTAGCACAGATACGCAGTATTTT
many	TRBV7-8	.	TRBJ2-1	CASSLGAGGGVDEQFF	TGTGCCAGCAGCTTAGGGGCAGGGGGGGGTGTGGATGAGCAGTTCTTC
many	TRBV20-1	.	TRBJ1-3	CSARDRVYSGNTIYF	TGCAGTGCTAGAGACAGGGTCTACTCTGGAAACACCATATATTTT